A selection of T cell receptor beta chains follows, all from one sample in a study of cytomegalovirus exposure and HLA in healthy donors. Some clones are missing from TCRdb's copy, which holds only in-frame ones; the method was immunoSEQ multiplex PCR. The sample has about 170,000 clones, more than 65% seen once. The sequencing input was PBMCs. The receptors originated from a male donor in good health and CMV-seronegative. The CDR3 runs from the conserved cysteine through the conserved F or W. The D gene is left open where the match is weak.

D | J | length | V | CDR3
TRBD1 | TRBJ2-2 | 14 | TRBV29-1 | CSVTRDRNTGELFF
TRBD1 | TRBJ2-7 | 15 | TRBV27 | CASSLSGTATYEQYF
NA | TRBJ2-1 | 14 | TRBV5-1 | CASSLVGGASEQFF
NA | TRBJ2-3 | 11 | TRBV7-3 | CASTPGDTQYF
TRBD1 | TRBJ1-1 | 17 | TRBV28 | CASRSRGTGGPLTEAFF
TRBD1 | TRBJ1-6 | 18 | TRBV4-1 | CASSQVGSRDRVNSPLHF
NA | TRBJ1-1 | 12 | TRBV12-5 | CASDVGAVEAFF
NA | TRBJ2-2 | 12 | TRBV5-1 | CASNRNTGELFF
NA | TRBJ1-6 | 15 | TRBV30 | CAWSVGGSYNSPLHF
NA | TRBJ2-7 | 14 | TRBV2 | CASREQGPNGEQYF
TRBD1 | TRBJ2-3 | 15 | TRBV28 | CASSHDRGRSDTQYF
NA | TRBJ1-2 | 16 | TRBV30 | CAWSVAGAGAVKGYTF
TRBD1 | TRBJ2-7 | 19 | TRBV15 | CATSRHRGVVTGEPYEQYF
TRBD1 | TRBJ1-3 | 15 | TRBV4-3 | CASSHGGTAEDTIYF
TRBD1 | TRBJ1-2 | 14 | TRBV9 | CASSGFRDRDGYTF
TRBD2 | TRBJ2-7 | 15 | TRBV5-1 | CASSWRTERGSEQYF
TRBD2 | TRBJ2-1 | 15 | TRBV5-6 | CASSWGTSGSNEQFF
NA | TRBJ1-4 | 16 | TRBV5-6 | CASSLAVGLINEKLFF
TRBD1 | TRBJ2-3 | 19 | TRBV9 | CASSVSPYGQGAGTDTQYF
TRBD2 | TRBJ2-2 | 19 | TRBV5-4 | CASKRNPGGTGYDTGELFF
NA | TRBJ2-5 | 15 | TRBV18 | CASSPRQDTQETQYF
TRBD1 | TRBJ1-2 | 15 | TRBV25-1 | CASSEVGQGTYGYTF
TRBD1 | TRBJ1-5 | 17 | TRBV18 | CASSPRLRGRRNQPQHF
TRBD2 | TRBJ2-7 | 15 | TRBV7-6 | CASSLGWDYPYVQYF
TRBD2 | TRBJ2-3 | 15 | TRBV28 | CASGTSGISTDTQYF
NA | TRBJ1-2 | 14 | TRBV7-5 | CARSLPLRDIGYTF
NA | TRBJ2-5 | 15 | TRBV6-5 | CASSYSGRSQETQYF
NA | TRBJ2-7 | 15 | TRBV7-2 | CASSPETVKSYEQYF
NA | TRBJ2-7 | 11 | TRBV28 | CASSDTYEQYF
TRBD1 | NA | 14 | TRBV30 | CACDGTAHSYEQYF
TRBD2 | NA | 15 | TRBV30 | CAWSGRTRGVHEQYF
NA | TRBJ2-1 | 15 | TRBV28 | CASSWYRGSYNEQFF
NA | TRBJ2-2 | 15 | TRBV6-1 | CASRPDRPNTGELFF